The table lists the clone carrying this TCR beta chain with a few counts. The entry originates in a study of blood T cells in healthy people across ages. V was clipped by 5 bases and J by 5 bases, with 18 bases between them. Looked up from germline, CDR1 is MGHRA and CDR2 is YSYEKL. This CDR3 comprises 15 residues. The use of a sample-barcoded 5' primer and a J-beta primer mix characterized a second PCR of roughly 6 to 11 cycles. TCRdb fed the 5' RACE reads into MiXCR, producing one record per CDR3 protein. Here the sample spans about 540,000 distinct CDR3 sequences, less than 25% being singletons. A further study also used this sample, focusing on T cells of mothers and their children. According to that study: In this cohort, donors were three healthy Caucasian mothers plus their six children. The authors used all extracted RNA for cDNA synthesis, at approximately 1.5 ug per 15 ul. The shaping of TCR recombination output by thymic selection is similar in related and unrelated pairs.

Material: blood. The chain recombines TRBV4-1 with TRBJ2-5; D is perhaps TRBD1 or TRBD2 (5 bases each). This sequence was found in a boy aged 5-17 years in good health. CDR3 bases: TGCGCCAGCAGCGAGGCGGACACCTGGGGGGAGACCCAGTACTTC. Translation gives CASSEADTWGETQYF.